This TCR beta chain was sequenced during a study of spatial heterogeneity in lung cancer. TCRdb fed the 5' RACE reads into MiXCR, producing one record per CDR3 protein. In the table there are 4,000 to 5,500 distinct CDR3 sequences, 12% of which are singletons. Overall study results and limits: Expanded intratumoral alpha and beta TCR counts tracked tumor mutation counts.

This sample's time point: sample taken at primary tumor resection. The cohort: approximately 66 early-stage, untreated non-small cell lung cancer patients. This clonotype is medium-sized within its sample. The antigen remains undetermined. Here the sequenced sample was lung tumor tissue, taken at surgery. The source of this sequence is a male donor with early-stage non-small cell lung cancer.

The CDR3 here is CASSGTPFISPGNGYTF. The CDR3 DNA is TGTGCCAGCAGCGGAACCCCTTTTATCAGCCCCGGGAATGGCTACACCTTC. The gene calls are TRBV9 and TRBJ1-2, with D unresolved. Germline CDR1 and CDR2: SGDLS and YYNGEE. The V end was cut by 3 bases, the J end by 6 bases, with 24 bases between. The CDR3 is made up of 17 amino acids.